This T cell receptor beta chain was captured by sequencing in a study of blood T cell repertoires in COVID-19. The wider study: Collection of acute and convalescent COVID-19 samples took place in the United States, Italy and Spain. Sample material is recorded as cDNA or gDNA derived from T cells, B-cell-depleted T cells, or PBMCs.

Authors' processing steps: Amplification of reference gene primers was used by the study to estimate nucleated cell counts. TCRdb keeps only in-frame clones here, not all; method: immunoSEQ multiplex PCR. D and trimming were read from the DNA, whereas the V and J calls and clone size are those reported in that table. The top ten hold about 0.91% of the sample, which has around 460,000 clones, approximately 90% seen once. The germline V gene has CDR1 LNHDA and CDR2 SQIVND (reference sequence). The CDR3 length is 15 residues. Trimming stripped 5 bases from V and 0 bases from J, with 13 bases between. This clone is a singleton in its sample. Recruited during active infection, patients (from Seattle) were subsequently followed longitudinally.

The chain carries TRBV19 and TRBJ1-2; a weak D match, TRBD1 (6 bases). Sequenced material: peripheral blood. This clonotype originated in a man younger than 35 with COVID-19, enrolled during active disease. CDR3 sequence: CASSSPRDTNYGYTF. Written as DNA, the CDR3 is TGTGCCAGTAGTTCCCCCCGGGACACTAACTATGGCTACACCTTC. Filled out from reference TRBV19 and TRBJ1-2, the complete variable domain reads DGGITQSPKYLFRKEGQNVTLSCEQNLNHDAMYWYRQDPGQGLRLIYYSQIVNDFQKGDIAEGYSVSREKKESFPLTVTSAQKNPTAFYLCASSSPRDTNYGYTFGSGTRLTVV.